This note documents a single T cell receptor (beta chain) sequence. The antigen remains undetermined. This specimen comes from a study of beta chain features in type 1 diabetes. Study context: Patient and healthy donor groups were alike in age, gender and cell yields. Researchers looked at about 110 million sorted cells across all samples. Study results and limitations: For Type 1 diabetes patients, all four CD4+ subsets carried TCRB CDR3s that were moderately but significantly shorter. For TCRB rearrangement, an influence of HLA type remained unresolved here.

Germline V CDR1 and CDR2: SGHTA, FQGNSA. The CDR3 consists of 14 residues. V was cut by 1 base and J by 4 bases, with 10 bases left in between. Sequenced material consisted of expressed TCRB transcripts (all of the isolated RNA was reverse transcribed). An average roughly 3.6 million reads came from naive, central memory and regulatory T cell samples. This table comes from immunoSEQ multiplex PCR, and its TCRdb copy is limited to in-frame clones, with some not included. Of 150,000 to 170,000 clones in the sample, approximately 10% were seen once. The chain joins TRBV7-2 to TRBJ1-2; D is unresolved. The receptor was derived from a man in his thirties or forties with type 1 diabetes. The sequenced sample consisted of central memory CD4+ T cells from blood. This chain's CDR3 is CASSLGLAFYGYTF. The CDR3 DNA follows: TGTGCCAGCAGCTTAGGGTTAGCCTTCTATGGCTACACCTTC.